This T cell receptor (beta chain) was recorded in a study of post-analysis software for immune sequencing data. Study results and limitations: For normalized Chao1 diversity, multiple sclerosis patients scored significantly lower than controls did. Batch-mates among the samples co-clustered strongly by F measure. Roughly five TRBV segments, including TRBV5-6, TRBV5-1 and TRBV20-1, were more frequent in patients than controls.

About this clonotype itself: The antigen remains unidentified.

Unique molecular identifiers tagged the TCR beta cDNA libraries. Some 500,000 cDNA molecules were obtained per 1 to 10 million input T cells. TCRdb itself ran the PCR reads through MiXCR, one entry per CDR3 protein. The data contain roughly 870,000 distinct CDR3 sequences, roughly 50% of them singletons. Germline CDR1 SQVTM, CDR2 ANQGSEA. The CDR3 totals 14 residues. The V segment lost 1 base and the J segment 7 bases; nucleotides outside the gene matches: 6. The clonotype was recovered from a girl aged 5 to 17 with multiple sclerosis. The chain joins TRBV29-1 to TRBJ1-4; TRBD1 aligns across 7 bases. Sequenced sample: blood. The CDR3, as DNA: TGCAGCGTTGAAGGACAGGGTTTTGGTGAAAAACTGTTTTTT. Encoded protein: CSVEGQGFGEKLFF.